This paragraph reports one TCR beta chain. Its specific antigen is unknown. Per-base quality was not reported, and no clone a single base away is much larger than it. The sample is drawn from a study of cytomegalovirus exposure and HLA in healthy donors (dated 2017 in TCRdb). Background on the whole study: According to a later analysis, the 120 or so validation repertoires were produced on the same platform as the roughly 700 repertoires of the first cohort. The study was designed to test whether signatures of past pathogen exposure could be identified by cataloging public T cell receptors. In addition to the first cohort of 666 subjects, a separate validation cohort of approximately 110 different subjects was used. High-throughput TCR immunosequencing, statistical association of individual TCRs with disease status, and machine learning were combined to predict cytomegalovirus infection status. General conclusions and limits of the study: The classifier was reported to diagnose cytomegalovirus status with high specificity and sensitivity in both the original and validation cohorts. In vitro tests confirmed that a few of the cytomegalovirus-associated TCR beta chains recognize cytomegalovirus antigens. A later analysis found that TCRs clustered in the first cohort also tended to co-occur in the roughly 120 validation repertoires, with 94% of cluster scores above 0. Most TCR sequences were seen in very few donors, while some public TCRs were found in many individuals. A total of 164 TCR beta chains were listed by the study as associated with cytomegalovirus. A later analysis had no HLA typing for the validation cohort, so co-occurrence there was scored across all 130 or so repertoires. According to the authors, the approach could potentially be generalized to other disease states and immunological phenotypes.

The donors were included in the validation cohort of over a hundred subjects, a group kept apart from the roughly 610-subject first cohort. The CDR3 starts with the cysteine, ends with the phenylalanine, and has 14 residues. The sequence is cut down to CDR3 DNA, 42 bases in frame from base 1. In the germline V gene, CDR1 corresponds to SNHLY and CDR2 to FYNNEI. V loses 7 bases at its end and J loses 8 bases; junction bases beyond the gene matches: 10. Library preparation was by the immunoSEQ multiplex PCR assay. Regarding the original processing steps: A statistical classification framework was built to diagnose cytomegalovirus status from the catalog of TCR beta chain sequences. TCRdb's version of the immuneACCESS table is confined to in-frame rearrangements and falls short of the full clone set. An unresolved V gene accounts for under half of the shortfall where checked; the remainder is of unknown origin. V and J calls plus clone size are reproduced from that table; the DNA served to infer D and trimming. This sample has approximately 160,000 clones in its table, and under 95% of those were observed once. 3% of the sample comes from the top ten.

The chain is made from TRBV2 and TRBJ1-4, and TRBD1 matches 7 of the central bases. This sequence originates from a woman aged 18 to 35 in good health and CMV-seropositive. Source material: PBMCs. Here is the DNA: TGTGCCAGCACCACGACAGGGATCAAGGAAAAACTGTTTTTT. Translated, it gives CASTTTGIKEKLFF. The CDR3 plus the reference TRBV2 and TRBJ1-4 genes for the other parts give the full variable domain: EPEVTQTPSHQVTQMGQEVILRCVPISNHLYFYWYRQILGQKVEFLVSFYNNEISEKSEIFDDQFSVERPDGSNFTLKIRSTKLEDSAMYFCASTTTGIKEKLFFGSGTQLSVL.